The 30 T cell receptor beta chains in this list originate from one sample, sequenced in a study of cutaneous CD30+ T cell lymphoproliferative disorder and hepatitis E. Profiled with immunoSEQ multiplex PCR; TCRdb holds only in-frame clones, not every one. The sample holds thousands of clones, roughly 70% seen once. Material for sequencing was blood. These receptors were collected from a human donor with a cutaneous T cell lymphoproliferative disorder associated with hepatitis E virus.

This chain links TRBV19 with TRBJ1-1; D may be TRBD1 (5 bases). Trimming pared 8 bases from V and 2 bases from J, leaving 12 bases between. This CDR3 region has 13 residues. In germline, CDR1 is LNHDA, CDR2 SQIVND (reference sequence). This CDR3 reads CASLMGPNTEAFF. The CDR3 nucleotides are TGTGCCAGTTTAATGGGGCCCAACACTGAAGCTTTCTTT.

The V gene is TRBV2, the J gene TRBJ1-1; D gene uncertain. Germline CDR1 and CDR2: SNHLY and FYNNEI. The CDR3 is 11 amino acids. V was cut by 6 bases and J by 5 bases, with 7 bases left in between. CDR3 sequence (DNA): TGTGCCAGCAGAAGAGGTACTGAAGCTTTCTTT. It codes for CASRRGTEAFF. The full variable domain, its missing parts supplied by reference TRBV2 and TRBJ1-1, is EPEVTQTPSHQVTQMGQEVILRCVPISNHLYFYWYRQILGQKVEFLVSFYNNEISEKSEIFDDQFSVERPDGSNFTLKIRSTKLEDSAMYFCASRRGTEAFFGQGTRLTVV.

CDR3 nucleotide sequence: TGTGCCAGCAGCTCAGACAGGTACGAGCAGTACTTC. It translates to CASSSDRYEQYF. The gene calls are TRBV7-9 and TRBJ2-5, with a possible D match to TRBD1 (6 bases). The J call could be wrong; TRBJ2-7 is a better fit for the DNA end. CDR1 SEHNR and CDR2 FQNEAQ come from the germline V gene (reference sequence). This CDR3 is 12 amino acids long.

This clone turned up a few times. This chain links TRBV2 with TRBJ2-3; TRBD2 matches 10 bases. Germline V gene lookup returns CDR1 SNHLY and CDR2 FYNNEI. The CDR3 extends over 15 amino acids. J gave up 0 bases and V 11 bases, and 8 bases lay outside the gene matches. The CDR3 region has the DNA TGTGCCGGTACTAGCGGGGAACCTAGCACAGATACGCAGTATTTT. This encodes CAGTSGEPSTDTQYF.

The genes are TRBV5-6 and TRBJ2-1, with D possibly being TRBD2 (5 bases). The germline CDR1 and CDR2 sequences are SGHDT and YYEEEE. V shed 2 bases and J shed 9 bases, with 9 bases lying between them. The CDR3 is 12 amino acids. The CDR3 coding sequence is TGTGCCAGCAGCTTCGGGGTCGCTGAGCAGTTCTTC. Protein product: CASSFGVAEQFF.

The chain is built from TRBV18 and TRBJ2-5, with TRBD1 identical over 7 bases. V was pared by 4 bases and J by 5 bases, with 7 bases of the junction left unmatched. This CDR3 contains 14 residues. In germline, CDR1 is KGHSH, CDR2 LQKENI. The CDR3 is CASSRDRAPETQYF. CDR3 sequence (DNA): TGTGCCAGCTCACGAGACAGGGCTCCTGAGACCCAGTACTTC.

The genes are TRBV6-5 and TRBJ2-1; 9 bases fit TRBD1. The trim removed 2 bases at V and 5 bases at J, leaving 4 bases unmatched. This CDR3 has 15 amino acids. Germline V gene sequence: CDR1 MNHEY, CDR2 SVGAGI. The CDR3, as DNA: TGTGCCAGCAGTTACACCGGACAGGGGAACAATGAGCAGTTCTTC. It translates to CASSYTGQGNNEQFF.

A few counts support this clone. This chain joins TRBV4-1 and TRBJ2-5; 8 bases agree with TRBD2. The ends lost 5 bases at V and 1 base at J; junction bases unmatched: 6. Germline CDR1 reads MGHRA; CDR2 reads YSYEKL. The CDR3 runs 15 residues. The CDR3 nucleotides read TGCGCCAGCAGCTATATCACTAGCGGCCAAGAGACCCAGTACTTC. Protein product: CASSYITSGQETQYF.

The V and J genes are TRBV5-1 and TRBJ1-1; 8 nucleotides align to TRBD1. This CDR3 is 15 amino acids long. Germline V gene sequence: CDR1 SGHRS, CDR2 YFSETQ. J was trimmed by 1 base and V by 4 bases; bases with no gene match: 6. The DNA for the CDR3 is TGCGCCAGCAGCCCAACCGGGACAGGGAACACTGAAGCTTTCTTT. Its protein product is CASSPTGTGNTEAFF.

The V and J genes are TRBV5-5 and TRBJ1-5; 7 positions match TRBD1. The CDR3 has 14 amino acids. Trimming took 3 bases from V and 1 from J; bases not matched to a gene: 1. Germline V gene data show CDR1 as SGHKS and CDR2 as YYEKEE (reference sequence). CDR3 sequence reads: CASSWGQSNQPQHF. In DNA form, the CDR3 reads TGTGCCAGCAGCTGGGGACAGAGCAATCAGCCCCAGCATTTT.

The gene calls are TRBV5-6 and TRBJ2-2, with a weak D call TRBD1 (5 bases). Looked up from germline, CDR1 is SGHDT and CDR2 is YYEEEE. V was cut by 3 bases and J by 1 base, with 16 bases left in between. The CDR3 runs to 17 residues. The CDR3: CASSSRNRLKNTGELFF. The CDR3 bases are TGTGCCAGCAGCTCCCGTAACAGGCTCAAGAACACCGGGGAGCTGTTTTTT.

The chain joins TRBV4-3 to TRBJ1-1; TRBD1 matches 7 bases. Germline assignment: CDR1 LGHNA and CDR2 YSLEER. With V trimmed by 1 base and J by 4 bases, 6 bases remained unmatched. CDR3 length: 15 residues. CDR3 sequence (DNA): TGCGCCAGCAGCCAAGGACAGGGCTTCCCCACTGAAGCTTTCTTT. Translated: CASSQGQGFPTEAFF.

The chain employs TRBV9 and TRBJ2-7; no clear D gene. The CDR3 loop spans 15 amino acids. V lost 0 bases to trimming and J lost 2 bases, with 12 bases between them. Germline lookup yields CDR1 SGDLS and CDR2 YYNGEE. The CDR3 is CASSVATGPPYEQYF. For the CDR3, the DNA is TGTGCCAGCAGCGTAGCTACTGGACCACCCTACGAGCAGTACTTC.

In DNA form, the CDR3 reads TGTGCCAGCACCTTGCCCGACAGGGTCGGCTACACCTTC. It encodes CASTLPDRVGYTF. This chain joins TRBV28 and TRBJ1-2; TRBD1 matches 7 bases. Unmatched junction bases numbered 10, after V lost 7 bases and J lost 8 bases. The germline V gene encodes CDR1 MDHEN and CDR2 SYDVKM. The CDR3 has 13 amino acids.

V and J are TRBV25-1 and TRBJ2-1; D may match TRBD1 or TRBD2 (6 bases each). V was trimmed by 5 bases and J by 14 bases, leaving 19 bases between them. CDR3 length equals 13 residues. The V gene's germline CDR1 is MGHDK and CDR2 SYGVNS. CDR3 bases: TGTGCCAGCAGTCTATACGGGGGCAGCCTTAAGTTCTTC. Amino acids: CASSLYGGSLKFF.

The chain employs TRBV28 and TRBJ1-6, with TRBD1 matching over 10 bases. The V segment lost 11 bases and the J segment 8 bases; nucleotides outside the gene matches: 9. This CDR3 is 14 amino acids long. Per germline, CDR1 MDHEN and CDR2 SYDVKM. CDR3 DNA: TGTGCCGCATGGACGGGACAGGGGTATTCACCCCTCCACTTT. It translates to CAAWTGQGYSPLHF. The whole variable domain, filled in from reference TRBV28 and TRBJ1-6, reads DVKVTQSSRYLVKRTGEKVFLECVQDMDHENMFWYRQDPGLGLRLIYFSYDVKMKEKGDIPEGYSVSREKKERFSLILESASTNQTSMYLCAAWTGQGYSPLHFGNGTRLTVT.

The chain carries TRBV5-1 and TRBJ2-3, with D possibly being TRBD2 (5 bases). The CDR3 consists of 16 residues. CDR1 SGHRS and CDR2 YFSETQ come from the germline V gene. V shed 3 bases and J shed 0 bases, with 14 bases lying between them. The CDR3 loop reads CASSSPVRGSTDTQYF. The DNA of the CDR3 is TGCGCCAGCAGCTCGCCCGTTCGGGGAAGCACAGATACGCAGTATTTT. The whole variable domain, remainder taken from reference TRBV5-1 and TRBJ2-3, is KAGVTQTPRYLIKTRGQQVTLSCSPISGHRSVSWYQQTPGQGLQFLFEYFSETQRNKGNFPGRFSGRQFSNSRSEMNVSTLELGDSALYLCASSSPVRGSTDTQYFGPGTRLTVL.

CDR3 DNA sequence: TGTGCCAGCACCATAAGGGGGTCCTACGAGCAGTACTTC. Translating gives CASTIRGSYEQYF. The chain is built from TRBV5-4 and TRBJ2-7, with D perhaps TRBD1 (6 bases). Trimming cost V 6 bases and J 1 base, with 11 bases left between them. Germline V lookup: CDR1 SGHNT, CDR2 YYREEE (reference sequence). CDR3 length: 13 amino acids.

The chain employs TRBV11-2 and TRBJ2-5; D assignment may be TRBD1 or TRBD2 (6 bases each). This CDR3 is 15 amino acids long. The germline gives CDR1 SGHAT, CDR2 FQNNGV. The V gene lost 1 base and the J gene lost 4 bases, with 13 bases spanning the gap. This CDR3 is CASSLAWGAGETQYF. In DNA, the CDR3 is TGTGCCAGCAGCTTAGCATGGGGGGCTGGAGAGACCCAGTACTTC. The complete variable domain, with remaining parts taken from reference TRBV11-2 and TRBJ2-5, reads EAGVAQSPRYKIIEKRQSVAFWCNPISGHATLYWYQQILGQGPKLLIQFQNNGVVDDSQLPKDRFSAERLKGVDSTLKIQPAKLEDSAVYLCASSLAWGAGETQYFGPGTRLLVL.

The V gene is TRBV29-1, the J gene TRBJ1-1, with TRBD1 identical over 8 bases. Germline loops: CDR1 SQVTM, CDR2 ANQGSEA. Trimming removed 4 bases from V and 0 bases from J; junction bases left unmatched: 7. CDR3 length: 15 residues. The chain's CDR3 is CSVAGTGHMNTEAFF. CDR3 nucleotide sequence: TGCAGCGTTGCGGGGACAGGACACATGAACACTGAAGCTTTCTTT.

The rearrangement uses TRBV11-3 and TRBJ2-7; 8 nucleotides line up with TRBD1. J was trimmed by 6 bases and V by 5 bases; bases with no gene match: 9. Germline CDR1 SGHNT, CDR2 YENEEA. The CDR3 consists of 14 residues. The CDR3, as DNA: TGTGCCAGCAGCCCGGGACAGGACGGGCGCGAGCAGTACTTC. Its translation: CASSPGQDGREQYF.

In its sample, this clone was seen a few times. This chain's CDR3 is CASSYSGYTEAFF. CDR3 DNA: TGTGCCAGCAGTTACTCCGGTTACACTGAAGCTTTCTTT. The chain recombines TRBV6-6 with TRBJ1-1; D is undetermined. Between the trimmed V and J ends, which lost 0 bases and 3 bases, there was a span of 5 bases. The CDR3 is 13 residues long. Germline V gene data show CDR1 as MNHNY and CDR2 as SVGAGI (reference sequence).

The count of this clone is one. This chain uses TRBV19 with TRBJ1-6; 7 nucleotides align to TRBD1. Germline-derived CDR1 and CDR2 are LNHDA and SQIVND (reference sequence). The CDR3 covers 15 residues. V shed 6 bases, J shed 5 bases, and the junction held 7 bases outside the gene matches. CDR3 in amino acids: CASRGQSVDNSPLHF. The CDR3 DNA reads as TGTGCCAGTAGGGGACAGTCTGTTGATAATTCACCCCTCCACTTT.

The V gene is TRBV30, the J gene TRBJ2-7; the D call may be TRBD1 or TRBD2 (6 bases each). Looked up from germline, CDR1 is GTSNPN and CDR2 is SVGIG (reference sequence). The CDR3 consists of 13 residues. V lost 2 bases to trimming and J lost 8 bases, with 16 bases between them. CDR3 amino acids: CAWSYGAGGQQYF. CDR3 in DNA: TGTGCCTGGAGTTACGGGGCCGGGGGCCAGCAGTACTTC.

The count of this clone is one. The junction departs from the called germline gene at one end, perhaps through a read error. CDR3 loop: CASTRGTSIDTQYF. The DNA of the CDR3 is TGTGCCAGCACCCGGGGGACTAGCATAGATACGCAGTATTTT. The V and J genes are TRBV6-5 and TRBJ2-3; TRBD2 matches at 9 bases. The germline CDR1 and CDR2 sequences are MNHEY and SVGAGI. The CDR3 spans 14 residues.

The chain joins TRBV7-2 to TRBJ2-1, with D tentatively TRBD2 (5 bases). Germline V gives CDR1 SGHTA, CDR2 FQGNSA. The CDR3 is 16 residues long. V was cut by 1 base and J by 4 bases, with 14 bases left in between. CDR3 sequence: CASSLVRWGEYNEQFF. The CDR3 nucleotides are TGTGCCAGCAGCTTAGTCAGGTGGGGAGAATACAATGAGCAGTTCTTC.

As DNA, the CDR3 is TGTGCCAGCACCCTGCTGACAGTCAATCAGCCCCAGCATTTT. This codes for CASTLLTVNQPQHF. The chain links TRBV9 to TRBJ1-5; the D gene is possibly TRBD1 (5 bases). The ends were cut back, 6 bases at V and 3 bases at J, with 13 bases in the middle. CDR3 length equals 14 residues. Germline loops: CDR1 SGDLS, CDR2 YYNGEE.

The chain uses TRBV7-9 and TRBJ2-2; 12 nucleotides match TRBD2. CDR1 and CDR2 from the germline V gene are SEHNR and FQNEAQ (reference sequence). There are 16 residues in the CDR3. V was pared by 1 base and J by 3 bases, with 0 bases of the junction left unmatched. The CDR3 DNA reads as TGTGCCAGCAGCTTAGGACTAGCGGGAGACACCGGGGAGCTGTTTTTT. Residues: CASSLGLAGDTGELFF.

This chain links TRBV28 with TRBJ2-7, with D possibly TRBD2 on 6 matching bases. From germline, CDR1 is MDHEN and CDR2 SYDVKM. V lost 5 bases to trimming and J lost 3 bases, with 23 bases between them. CDR3 length: 17 amino acids. The CDR3: CASSPAAWAGPSYEQYF. Here the CDR3 DNA reads TGTGCCAGCAGTCCCGCCGCGTGGGCGGGGCCGAGCTACGAGCAGTACTTC. Drawing the rest from reference TRBV28 and TRBJ2-7, the complete variable domain is DVKVTQSSRYLVKRTGEKVFLECVQDMDHENMFWYRQDPGLGLRLIYFSYDVKMKEKGDIPEGYSVSREKKERFSLILESASTNQTSMYLCASSPAAWAGPSYEQYFGPGTRLTVT.

Here the CDR3 DNA reads TGTGCCAGCAGCCTCGCCGGGGTTGGACATGAGCAGTTCTTC. It translates to CASSLAGVGHEQFF. This chain uses TRBV7-9 with TRBJ2-1; tentative D call: TRBD2 (5 bases). CDR3 length equals 14 residues. Deletions cut 5 bases from V and 8 bases from J, with 16 bases between. Looked up from germline, CDR1 is SEHNR and CDR2 is FQNEAQ (reference sequence).